Listed below are T cell receptor beta chains from one sample, sequenced in a study of blood T cell repertoires in COVID-19. Measured with immunoSEQ multiplex PCR; TCRdb has only the in-frame clones, and not every one. This table has some 150,000 clones, approximately 84% appearing once. Sample: peripheral blood. These TCRs come from a woman older than 75 with acute or convalescent COVID-19. The CDR3 runs from the conserved cysteine through the conserved F or W. The D gene is left open where the match is weak. Size is omitted from some rows. Given values are once, few, many or a class for expanded clones.

clone size: .; V gene: TRBV5-1; J gene: TRBJ2-7; D gene: TRBD1; CDR3 protein: CASSRTGENEQYF; CDR3 DNA: TGCGCCAGCAGTAGGACAGGGGAGAACGAGCAGTACTTC
clone size: few; V gene: TRBV25-1; J gene: TRBJ2-5; D gene: TRBD1; CDR3 protein: CASSPRGLGVSQYF; CDR3 DNA: TGTGCCAGCAGTCCCAGGGGGCTAGGTGTGAGCCAGTACTTC
clone size: .; V gene: TRBV28; J gene: TRBJ2-3; D gene: .; CDR3 protein: CASLPGSTASTDTQYF; CDR3 DNA: TGTGCCTCCCTTCCGGGTAGCACCGCTAGCACAGATACGCAGTATTTT
clone size: .; V gene: TRBV5-6; J gene: TRBJ2-7; D gene: .; CDR3 protein: CASRRGYEQYF; CDR3 DNA: TGTGCCAGCAGACGAGGTTACGAGCAGTACTTC
clone size: .; V gene: TRBV5-1; J gene: TRBJ2-1; D gene: .; CDR3 protein: CASSTTGPPSSEQFF; CDR3 DNA: TGCGCCAGCAGCACGACAGGCCCCCCCTCGAGTGAGCAGTTCTTC
clone size: .; V gene: TRBV2; J gene: TRBJ2-7; D gene: TRBD1; CDR3 protein: CASSARWTGAYEQYF; CDR3 DNA: TGTGCCAGCAGTGCTCGCTGGACAGGGGCCTACGAGCAGTACTTC
clone size: many; V gene: TRBV28; J gene: TRBJ1-1; D gene: .; CDR3 protein: CASRKQDHFSEAFF; CDR3 DNA: TGTGCCAGCAGAAAACAGGACCACTTCTCTGAAGCTTTCTTT
clone size: .; V gene: TRBV30; J gene: TRBJ2-1; D gene: .; CDR3 protein: CAWSVRGGSRFF; CDR3 DNA: TGTGCCTGGAGTGTAAGAGGGGGATCACGTTTCTTC
clone size: .; V gene: TRBV9; J gene: TRBJ1-1; D gene: TRBD1; CDR3 protein: CASSVPRGQVNTEAFF; CDR3 DNA: TGTGCCAGCAGCGTACCCCGGGGACAGGTAAACACTGAAGCTTTCTTT
clone size: .; V gene: TRBV6-5; J gene: TRBJ2-7; D gene: .; CDR3 protein: CASTGHYEQYF; CDR3 DNA: TGTGCCAGCACAGGACACTACGAGCAGTACTTC
clone size: .; V gene: TRBV7-9; J gene: TRBJ1-1; D gene: TRBD1; CDR3 protein: CASSTGQGSPGATEAFF; CDR3 DNA: TGTGCCAGCAGCACCGGACAGGGGTCCCCGGGGGCCACTGAAGCTTTCTTT
clone size: .; V gene: TRBV27; J gene: TRBJ1-5; D gene: TRBD1; CDR3 protein: CASAQGSASNQPQHF; CDR3 DNA: TGTGCCAGCGCACAGGGGTCGGCGAGCAATCAGCCCCAGCATTTT
clone size: .; V gene: TRBV11-2; J gene: TRBJ2-7; D gene: TRBD2; CDR3 protein: CASSPSRGVGSSYEQYF; CDR3 DNA: TGTGCCAGCAGCCCCTCCCGGGGGGTAGGCAGCTCCTACGAGCAGTACTTC
clone size: .; V gene: TRBV14; J gene: TRBJ2-2; D gene: TRBD1; CDR3 protein: CASSQGVWTGGRNTGELFF; CDR3 DNA: TGTGCCAGCAGCCAAGGGGTTTGGACAGGGGGTAGGAACACCGGGGAGCTGTTTTTT
clone size: .; V gene: TRBV5-4; J gene: TRBJ2-3; D gene: TRBD1; CDR3 protein: CASTGQGQTTDTQYF; CDR3 DNA: TGTGCCAGCACCGGACAGGGACAGACCACAGATACGCAGTATTTT
clone size: .; V gene: TRBV28; J gene: TRBJ2-7; D gene: .; CDR3 protein: CASSWSHEQYF; CDR3 DNA: TGTGCCAGCAGTTGGAGTCACGAGCAGTACTTC
clone size: .; V gene: TRBV6-5; J gene: TRBJ1-6; D gene: .; CDR3 protein: CASGGGQGGNSPLHF; CDR3 DNA: TGTGCCAGCGGAGGTGGGCAGGGAGGTAATTCACCCCTCCACTTT
clone size: .; V gene: TRBV6-5; J gene: TRBJ1-5; D gene: .; CDR3 protein: CASSPRTGGNQPQHF; CDR3 DNA: TGTGCCAGCAGTCCCAGGACGGGGGGAAATCAGCCCCAGCATTTT
clone size: .; V gene: TRBV3-1/TRBV3-2; J gene: TRBJ2-7; D gene: TRBD2; CDR3 protein: CASSPRTSGAEQYF; CDR3 DNA: TGTGCCAGCAGCCCTAGGACTAGCGGGGCCGAGCAGTACTTC
clone size: few; V gene: TRBV11-2; J gene: TRBJ1-2; D gene: .; CDR3 protein: CASSLGGYNSYTF; CDR3 DNA: TGTGCCAGCAGCTTAGGCGGATATAATAGCTACACCTTC
clone size: few; V gene: TRBV28; J gene: TRBJ1-1; D gene: TRBD1; CDR3 protein: CASRWTGQSEAFF; CDR3 DNA: TGTGCCAGCAGATGGACAGGGCAGTCGGAAGCTTTCTTT
clone size: few; V gene: TRBV6-5; J gene: TRBJ1-1; D gene: .; CDR3 protein: CASTPSGGRGTEAFF; CDR3 DNA: TGTGCCAGCACCCCAAGCGGGGGGCGGGGGACTGAAGCTTTCTTT
clone size: .; V gene: TRBV2; J gene: TRBJ1-4; D gene: .; CDR3 protein: CASTKGNEKLFF; CDR3 DNA: TGTGCCAGCACCAAGGGGAATGAAAAACTGTTTTTT
clone size: .; V gene: TRBV18; J gene: TRBJ2-5; D gene: .; CDR3 protein: CASSPSGTSETQYF; CDR3 DNA: TGTGCCAGCTCACCCTCCGGGACATCGGAGACCCAGTACTTC
clone size: .; V gene: TRBV7-9; J gene: TRBJ2-5; D gene: .; CDR3 protein: CASSQQQGQETQYF; CDR3 DNA: TGTGCCAGCAGCCAACAACAGGGCCAAGAGACCCAGTACTTC
clone size: .; V gene: TRBV12-3/TRBV12-4; J gene: TRBJ1-2; D gene: TRBD1; CDR3 protein: CASSTDRVGGYTF; CDR3 DNA: TGTGCCAGCAGCACGGACAGGGTCGGCGGCTACACCTTC
clone size: .; V gene: TRBV2; J gene: TRBJ1-6; D gene: .; CDR3 protein: CASTNGQTWGSPLHF; CDR3 DNA: TGTGCCAGCACCAACGGACAGACCTGGGGATCACCCCTCCACTTT
clone size: .; V gene: TRBV6-4; J gene: TRBJ1-2; D gene: TRBD1; CDR3 protein: CASSGDRDGYTF; CDR3 DNA: TGTGCCAGCAGTGGCGACAGGGATGGCTACACCTTC
clone size: .; V gene: TRBV28; J gene: TRBJ1-2; D gene: .; CDR3 protein: CASRKDYYGYTF; CDR3 DNA: TGTGCCAGCAGAAAGGACTACTATGGCTACACCTTC
clone size: .; V gene: TRBV6-5; J gene: TRBJ1-2; D gene: TRBD1; CDR3 protein: CASSPRDSNYGYTF; CDR3 DNA: TGTGCCAGCAGTCCTCGGGACAGTAACTATGGCTACACCTTC
clone size: .; V gene: TRBV12-3/TRBV12-4; J gene: TRBJ1-2; D gene: TRBD1; CDR3 protein: CASSSHRGGYTF; CDR3 DNA: TGTGCCAGCAGTTCTCACAGGGGTGGCTACACCTTC
clone size: .; V gene: TRBV19; J gene: TRBJ2-1; D gene: TRBD2; CDR3 protein: CASSSPGLVDNEQFF; CDR3 DNA: TGTGCCAGTAGTTCTCCGGGACTAGTCGACAATGAGCAGTTCTTC
clone size: .; V gene: TRBV7-2; J gene: TRBJ1-2; D gene: TRBD1; CDR3 protein: CASGPGQGAGGYTF; CDR3 DNA: TGTGCCAGCGGCCCGGGACAGGGGGCGGGAGGCTACACCTTC
clone size: .; V gene: TRBV4-1; J gene: TRBJ2-5; D gene: TRBD1; CDR3 protein: CASSLGRGPQETQYF; CDR3 DNA: TGCGCCAGCAGCCTCGGAAGGGGGCCCCAAGAGACCCAGTACTTC
clone size: few; V gene: TRBV19; J gene: TRBJ1-2; D gene: TRBD1; CDR3 protein: CASAVTGPGTYGYTF; CDR3 DNA: TGTGCCAGTGCCGTGACAGGGCCCGGGACCTATGGCTACACCTTC
clone size: once; V gene: TRBV15; J gene: TRBJ2-3; D gene: .; CDR3 protein: CATSRDRGRDTQYF; CDR3 DNA: TGTGCCACCAGCAGAGACCGGGGAAGGGATACGCAGTATTTT
clone size: .; V gene: TRBV7-8; J gene: TRBJ2-2; D gene: .; CDR3 protein: CASSPRTETGELFF; CDR3 DNA: TGTGCCAGCAGCCCAAGGACAGAGACCGGGGAGCTGTTTTTT
clone size: .; V gene: TRBV3-1/TRBV3-2; J gene: TRBJ1-3; D gene: .; CDR3 protein: CASSQQGGAGNTIYF; CDR3 DNA: TGTGCCAGCAGCCAACAGGGTGGGGCTGGAAACACCATATATTTT
clone size: once; V gene: TRBV28; J gene: TRBJ1-5; D gene: .; CDR3 protein: CASSLNAASNQPQHF; CDR3 DNA: TGTGCCAGCAGTTTAAATGCGGCCTCAAATCAGCCCCAGCATTTT
clone size: .; V gene: TRBV6-5; J gene: TRBJ2-5; D gene: .; CDR3 protein: CASSSARGETQYF; CDR3 DNA: TGTGCCAGCAGCTCAGCTAGGGGGGAGACCCAGTACTTC
clone size: .; V gene: TRBV28; J gene: TRBJ1-1; D gene: .; CDR3 protein: CASSLPWPGRRTEAFF; CDR3 DNA: TGTGCCAGCAGTTTACCTTGGCCGGGTAGGAGGACTGAAGCTTTCTTT
clone size: .; V gene: TRBV6-5; J gene: TRBJ1-3; D gene: .; CDR3 protein: CASSRTDGNTIYF; CDR3 DNA: TGTGCCAGCAGTCGGACAGACGGAAACACCATATATTTT
clone size: .; V gene: TRBV5-1; J gene: TRBJ2-1; D gene: TRBD1; CDR3 protein: CASSLGQGNEQFF; CDR3 DNA: TGCGCCAGCAGCTTGGGACAGGGGAATGAGCAGTTCTTC